One and the same sample provided the 28 T cell receptor beta chains below, sequenced in a study of blood T cell repertoires in COVID-19. Profiling relied on immunoSEQ multiplex PCR, and the TCRdb table lists in-frame clones only, not all of them. The table has hundreds of thousands of clones, about 90% seen once. Sequencing was carried out using peripheral blood. These receptor sequences come from a woman in her 30s with COVID-19, enrolled during active disease.

The CDR3 sequence: CASSRPGQGMSGELFF. In nucleotides, the CDR3 is TGTGCCAGCAGCCGTCCGGGACAGGGAATGAGCGGGGAGCTGTTTTTT. The chain has TRBV6-2 or TRBV6-3 and TRBJ2-2; 9 nucleotides align to TRBD1. Trimming removed 6 bases from V and 7 bases from J; junction bases left unmatched: 12. CDR1 and CDR2 (germline): MNHEY, SVGEGT. The CDR3 spans 16 residues.

The J gene is TRBJ2-7, the V gene TRBV5-8; 9 bases fit TRBD1. Germline V gene sequence: CDR1 SGHTS, CDR2 YDEGEE. The CDR3 loop spans 16 amino acids. J gave up 2 bases and V 0 bases, and 6 bases lay outside the gene matches. This CDR3 reads CASSLAGTGRAYEQYF. In DNA, the CDR3 is TGTGCCAGCAGCTTGGCCGGGACAGGGCGAGCCTACGAGCAGTACTTC.

The chain joins TRBV10-3 to TRBJ1-3, with TRBD1 as a possible D gene (5 bases). This CDR3 has 14 residues. Germline CDR1 and CDR2: ENHRY and SYGVKD. V lost 5 bases and J 9 bases, leaving 17 bases between the germline ends. This CDR3 reads CAISTRDSGGTIYF. CDR3 in DNA: TGTGCCATCAGTACCCGGGACTCTGGCGGCACCATATATTTT.

This clone came up once. CDR3 amino acids: CASTDLGRIGGYTF. The DNA of the CDR3 is TGTGCCAGCACCGACTTAGGTAGGATCGGTGGCTACACCTTC. The chain couples TRBV11-2 to TRBJ1-2; D uncertain. Trimming pared 7 bases from V and 7 bases from J, leaving 19 bases between. The CDR3 has 14 amino acids. Germline assignment: CDR1 SGHAT and CDR2 FQNNGV.

The chain is built from TRBV6-2 or TRBV6-3 and TRBJ2-3; D not certain. The CDR3 spans 13 residues. Trimming shortened V by 6 bases and J by 0 bases, and 7 bases separated the two germline ends. Germline V gene sequence: CDR1 MNHEY, CDR2 SVGEGT. The CDR3 DNA is TGTGCCAGCAGCCGTACTAGCACAGATACGCAGTATTTT. Protein sequence: CASSRTSTDTQYF.

This clone was counted only a few times. The chain links TRBV24-1 to TRBJ2-1, with D perhaps TRBD1 (5 bases). Germline V gene lookup returns CDR1 KGHDR and CDR2 SFDVKD. V was cut by 9 bases and J by 5 bases, with 13 bases left in between. The CDR3 runs to 13 residues. This CDR3 reads CATSRARNNEQFF. In DNA, the CDR3 is TGTGCCACCTCCAGGGCACGGAACAATGAGCAGTTCTTC.

V usage is TRBV9 and J usage is TRBJ1-2; 7 bases are shared with TRBD1. Germline V gene sequence: CDR1 SGDLS, CDR2 YYNGEE. There are 16 residues in the CDR3. The J segment lost 2 bases and the V segment lost 4 bases, leaving 11 bases of the junction unmatched. CDR3 region: CASSILPGQPNYGYTF. CDR3 nucleotides: TGTGCCAGCAGCATACTGCCGGGACAGCCCAACTATGGCTACACCTTC.

The gene calls are TRBV27 and TRBJ2-1, with D perhaps TRBD1 (5 bases). The V end was cut by 2 bases, the J end by 4 bases, with 9 bases between. The CDR3 sequence is 14 residues long. CDR1 and CDR2 from the germline V gene are MNHEY and SMNVEV (reference sequence). The CDR3 region has the DNA TGTGCCAGCAGTTTAGAGGCAGGGTACAATGAGCAGTTCTTC. Protein: CASSLEAGYNEQFF.

The chain carries TRBV3-1 (or the pseudogene TRBV3-2) and TRBJ2-7; no firm D call. The ends were cut back, 3 bases at V and 3 bases at J, with 3 bases in the middle. This CDR3 region has 11 residues. Per germline, CDR1 LGHDT and CDR2 YNNKEL (reference sequence). The CDR3 bases are TGTGCCAGCAGCCATAACTACGAGCAGTACTTC. This codes for CASSHNYEQYF.

The gene calls are TRBV24-1 and TRBJ1-4; 11 bases are shared with TRBD1. The CDR3 length is 16 residues. The germline CDR1 and CDR2 sequences are KGHDR and SFDVKD. With 4 bases clipped from V and 3 bases from J, the junction kept 3 bases outside the gene matches. CDR3 bases: TGTGCCACCAGTGAGGGGGACAGGGGGGCTAATGAAAAACTGTTTTTT. This gives the protein CATSEGDRGANEKLFF.

A few counts support this clone. This sequence joins TRBV6-2 or TRBV6-3 and TRBJ1-3, with D tentatively TRBD1 (6 bases). CDR1 is MNHEY and CDR2 is SVGEGT in the germline V gene. V lost 5 bases and J lost 0, with 11 bases in between. The CDR3 extends over 15 amino acids. The CDR3, as DNA: TGTGCCAGCAGTGACAGGCCATACTCTGGAAACACCATATATTTT. Protein sequence: CASSDRPYSGNTIYF.

The rearrangement links TRBV7-2 to TRBJ2-7, with 9 bases identical to TRBD2. J was trimmed by 3 bases and V by 1 base; bases with no gene match: 4. The CDR3 consists of 15 residues. The V gene's germline CDR1 is SGHTA and CDR2 FQGNSA. This CDR3 is CASSLGSSGDYEQYF. CDR3 coding DNA: TGTGCCAGCAGCTTAGGGTCTAGCGGGGACTACGAGCAGTACTTC.

J is TRBJ2-3 and V is TRBV3-1 (or the pseudogene TRBV3-2); D is unresolved. Trimming left V 0 bases short and J 0 bases short, with 13 bases between. The CDR3 contains 17 residues. Per germline, CDR1 LGHDT and CDR2 YNNKEL (reference sequence). The CDR3: CASSQDLSIRSTDTQYF. CDR3 DNA sequence: TGTGCCAGCAGCCAAGATCTTTCAATTCGGAGCACAGATACGCAGTATTTT.

The chain carries TRBV19 and TRBJ2-2, with no clear D. Germline CDR1 is LNHDA and CDR2 is SQIVND (reference sequence). The V gene lost 3 bases and the J gene lost 6 bases, with 5 bases spanning the gap. The length of the CDR3 is 12 residues. The CDR3: CASSISSGELFF. CDR3 sequence (DNA): TGTGCCAGTAGTATTTCGTCCGGGGAGCTGTTTTTT.

This chain uses TRBV23-1 with TRBJ1-5; D might be TRBD1 (5 bases). TRBV23-1 belongs to the ORF category, with a function that is uncertain. The CDR3 spans 17 residues. Trimming shortened V by 8 bases and J by 1 base, and 21 bases separated the two germline ends. The CDR3 nucleotides read TGCGCCAGCCTAGAGGGAGGGGTGGGTATGAGCAATCAGCCCCAGCATTTT. The encoded protein is CASLEGGVGMSNQPQHF.

The V gene is TRBV7-2, the J gene TRBJ1-1, with D unresolved. Germline V gives CDR1 SGHTA, CDR2 FQGNSA. V dropped 3 bases and J dropped 2 bases, with 10 bases sitting between them. The CDR3 runs 14 residues. CDR3 nucleotide sequence: TGTGCCAGCAGCTTCCCTGGGCACAACACTGAAGCTTTCTTT. This encodes CASSFPGHNTEAFF.

The rearrangement joins TRBV4-1 to TRBJ2-2, with a tentative D call TRBD1 (6 bases). CDR1 MGHRA and CDR2 YSYEKL come from the germline V gene. With 3 bases removed from V and 6 bases from J, the gap between germline ends came to 11 bases. The length of the CDR3 is 14 residues. The DNA of the CDR3 is TGCGCCAGCAGCCAGTCACAGGGTCCCGGGGAGCTGTTTTTT. It translates to CASSQSQGPGELFF.

J is TRBJ1-4 and V is TRBV27; TRBD1 matches 8 bases. The J segment lost 3 bases and the V segment lost 8 bases, leaving 8 bases of the junction unmatched. The CDR3 has 15 amino acids. Germline CDR1 and CDR2: MNHEY and SMNVEV (reference sequence). CDR3 amino acids: CASVIRGRANEKLFF. The CDR3 nucleotides are TGTGCCAGCGTTATCAGGGGGCGGGCTAATGAAAAACTGTTTTTT.

The rearrangement uses TRBV9 and TRBJ2-7; 10 nucleotides line up with TRBD2. The CDR3 contains 16 residues. The germline V gene has CDR1 SGDLS and CDR2 YYNGEE. The trim removed 3 bases at V and 3 bases at J, leaving 9 bases unmatched. The CDR3, as DNA: TGTGCCAGCAGCGCCGTACTAGCGGGACTTTGCTACGAGCAGTACGTC. Translation: CASSAVLAGLCYEQYV.

CDR3 bases: TGTGCCAGCACCCTCGCCTTCCAGGGTGAGCAGTTCTTC. This codes for CASTLAFQGEQFF. The chain employs TRBV12-3 or TRBV12-4 and TRBJ2-1; possible D gene TRBD1, 5 bases. The CDR3 is 13 residues long. Deletions cut 7 bases from V and 9 bases from J, with 16 bases between.

This chain links TRBV28 with TRBJ1-3; D gene unclear. Trimming cost V 1 base and J 3 bases, with 16 bases left between them. CDR1 and CDR2 from the germline V gene are MDHEN and SYDVKM. The CDR3 has 17 residues. The CDR3 spells CASSLSYSRFYGNTIYF. CDR3 nucleotide sequence: TGTGCCAGCAGTTTATCGTACAGTCGGTTCTATGGAAACACCATATATTTT. Drawing the rest from reference TRBV28 and TRBJ1-3, the complete variable domain is DVKVTQSSRYLVKRTGEKVFLECVQDMDHENMFWYRQDPGLGLRLIYFSYDVKMKEKGDIPEGYSVSREKKERFSLILESASTNQTSMYLCASSLSYSRFYGNTIYFGEGSWLTVV.

The chain couples TRBV7-9 to TRBJ1-1; tentatively, D is TRBD1 (6 bases). This CDR3 has 13 residues. Germline-derived CDR1 and CDR2 are SEHNR and FQNEAQ (reference sequence). The germline V and J ends were trimmed by 5 bases and 11 bases, with 18 bases remaining between them. The CDR3 bases are TGTGCCAGCAGCATCATGGACAGTTCCGAGGCTTTCTTT. Amino acids: CASSIMDSSEAFF.

This clone was observed a handful of times. The chain links TRBV29-1 to TRBJ2-4, with 9 bases lining up with TRBD1. CDR1 is SQVTM, CDR2 ANQGSEA, per germline. The CDR3 loop spans 14 amino acids. Trimming removed 4 bases from V and 0 bases from J; junction bases left unmatched: 1. CDR3 protein: CSVATGGAKNIQYF. CDR3 DNA sequence: TGCAGCGTTGCGACAGGGGGAGCCAAAAACATTCAGTACTTC.

The J gene is TRBJ2-7, the V gene TRBV2, with TRBD2 matching 9 bases. From germline, CDR1 is SNHLY and CDR2 FYNNEI. After removal of 3 bases from V and 5 bases from J, the junction contained 14 bases not matched to a gene. This CDR3 is 17 amino acids long. The CDR3 region has the DNA TGTGCCAGCAGTGAGCCAGCGGGAGGTTTTCATGATAACGAGCAGTACGTC. Translating it yields CASSEPAGGFHDNEQYV.

The rearrangement links TRBV19 to TRBJ1-5; D possibly corresponds to TRBD1 (6 bases). The V and J ends lost 3 bases and 2 bases respectively, with 17 bases between them. The length of the CDR3 is 17 residues. The germline CDR1 and CDR2 sequences are LNHDA and SQIVND (reference sequence). The DNA for the CDR3 is TGTGCCAGTAGTATTACAGTCTCATCAGGGGGCAATCAGCCCCAGCATTTT. This encodes CASSITVSSGGNQPQHF.

V gene TRBV5-1 combines with J gene TRBJ2-1; weak D call: TRBD1 (5 bases). There are 21 residues in the CDR3. Germline CDR1 SGHRS, CDR2 YFSETQ. V shed 1 base and J shed 1 base, with 27 bases lying between them. This CDR3 reads CASSLFRFRADSEPSYNEQFF. As DNA, the CDR3 is TGCGCCAGCAGCTTGTTCAGGTTCAGGGCCGACAGTGAACCTTCCTACAATGAGCAGTTCTTC.

The chain carries TRBV4-1 and TRBJ2-3; 13 positions agree with TRBD2. The CDR3 runs to 19 residues. J gave up 5 bases and V 1 base, and 12 bases lay outside the gene matches. CDR1 is MGHRA and CDR2 is YSYEKL in the germline V gene. The CDR3 protein is CASSQGGGLAGTVGDTQYF. The DNA for the CDR3 is TGCGCCAGCAGCCAAGGGGGGGGACTAGCGGGGACCGTGGGAGATACGCAGTATTTT.

This chain joins TRBV13 and TRBJ2-1; 14 bases agree with TRBD2. The CDR3 has 19 residues. V shed 3 bases, J shed 7 bases, and the junction held 14 bases outside the gene matches. Germline-derived CDR1 and CDR2 are PRHDT and FYEKMQ (reference sequence). CDR3 sequence (DNA): TGTGCCAGCAGCTTTAAGCGACTAGCGGGGGGGCCAGGGTTAAATGAGCAGTTCTTC. This codes for CASSFKRLAGGPGLNEQFF.